This T cell receptor beta chain was retrieved from a study of cytomegalovirus exposure and HLA in healthy donors. Study-wide findings and caveats: Testing in vitro showed a few CMV-associated chains specific for CMV antigens. Rarity held for most TCR sequences, but there were some public TCRs that occurred in many donors. The study put 150 to 200 TCR beta chains on its list as cytomegalovirus-associated.

For this clone: Its antigen is not known.

TCRdb's copy holds only in-frame clones and misses some; the assay was immunoSEQ multiplex PCR. The sample contains about 160,000 clones, roughly 89% of which appear only once. The receptor was derived from a young woman in good health and CMV-seropositive. The material sequenced was PBMCs.

The CDR3 here is CASSLGPFDSSYNEQFF. CDR3 nucleotides: TGTGCCAGCAGCTTGGGCCCCTTTGACAGCTCCTACAATGAGCAGTTCTTC. The chain combines TRBV5-8 with TRBJ2-1, with D perhaps matching TRBD1 (5 bases). V lost 0 bases, J lost 0 bases, and 13 bases lay in between. Germline values: CDR1 SGHTS, CDR2 YDEGEE. The length of the CDR3 is 17 residues. The full variable domain, rest sourced from reference TRBV5-8 and TRBJ2-1, is EAGVTQSPTHLIKTRGQQATLRCSPISGHTSVYWYQQALGLGLQFLLWYDEGEERNRGNFPPRFSGRQFPNYSSELNVNALELEDSALYLCASSLGPFDSSYNEQFFGPGTRLTVL.